These 30 T cell receptor beta chains were sequenced from one sample in a study of early T cells in non-severe SARS-CoV-2 infection. TCRdb ran MiXCR on the 5' RACE reads and lists one entry per CDR3 protein. The data hold tens of thousands of distinct CDR3 sequences, with 5.5% to 7.5% observed a single time. The sequencing here drew on whole blood, taken at baseline. Receptors originate from an adult who was a healthcare worker with PCR-confirmed SARS-CoV-2 infection or an uninfected control (not recorded which).

This clonotype was counted between two and nine times. The gene calls are TRBV5-1 and TRBJ1-1, with unresolved D. The CDR3 contains 15 residues. Looked up from germline, CDR1 is SGHRS and CDR2 is YFSETQ. V shed 3 bases and J shed 1 base, with 13 bases lying between them. CDR3 in DNA: TGCGCCAGCAGCTATTCCGGACTGAAGAACACTGAAGCTTTCTTT. Its protein is CASSYSGLKNTEAFF.

There are many counts of this clonotype. The J gene is TRBJ2-1, the V gene TRBV6-4; D call uncertain. Trimming left V 2 bases short and J 8 bases short, with 13 bases between. CDR3 length: 14 amino acids. CDR1 and CDR2 (germline): MRHNA, SNTAGT. CDR3 amino acids: CASSDMGQTDEQFF. The CDR3 coding sequence is TGTGCCAGCAGTGACATGGGCCAAACGGATGAGCAGTTCTTC.

This clonotype was seen many times. This chain links TRBV20-1 with TRBJ2-1; 7 bases line up with TRBD1. CDR3 length equals 13 residues. Trimming at V came to 4 bases and at J to 9 bases, leaving 9 bases not matched to a gene. Germline V gene lookup returns CDR1 DFQATT and CDR2 SNEGSKA (reference sequence). Here the CDR3 DNA reads TGCAGTGCTAAAACCGGCAGGGGGACTGAGCAGTTCTTC. Residues: CSAKTGRGTEQFF.

There are many counts of this clonotype. The chain employs TRBV20-1 and TRBJ2-7, with 7 bases fitting TRBD1. In germline, CDR1 is DFQATT, CDR2 SNEGSKA (reference sequence). With 4 bases clipped from V and 2 bases from J, the junction kept 5 bases outside the gene matches. This CDR3 comprises 13 residues. The CDR3 region is CSAISGTAYEQYF. Written as DNA, the CDR3 is TGCAGTGCTATCTCCGGGACAGCCTACGAGCAGTACTTC.

The J gene is TRBJ2-3, the V gene TRBV5-6; D unclear. Germline V CDR1 and CDR2: SGHDT, YYEEEE. The CDR3 runs 13 residues. Between the trimmed V and J ends, which lost 3 bases and 6 bases, there was a span of 11 bases. CDR3 coding DNA: TGTGCCAGCAGCTCCCACTTGGGGGATACGCAGTATTTT. It specifies CASSSHLGDTQYF. Combining the CDR3 with reference TRBV5-6 and TRBJ2-3 gives the whole variable domain DAGVTQSPTHLIKTRGQQVTLRCSPKSGHDTVSWYQQALGQGPQFIFQYYEEEERQRGNFPDRFSGHQFPNYSSELNVNALLLGDSALYLCASSSHLGDTQYFGPGTRLTVL.

The chain is built from TRBV20-1 and TRBJ2-4, with 8 bases identical to TRBD2. This CDR3 region has 15 residues. Germline-derived CDR1 and CDR2 are DFQATT and SNEGSKA (reference sequence). The ends lost 1 base at V and 3 bases at J; junction bases unmatched: 5. The CDR3 nucleotides are TGCAGTGCTAGAGCCCTAGCGGGTAACAAAAACATTCAGTACTTC. Translating gives CSARALAGNKNIQYF.

The gene calls are TRBV28 and TRBJ2-7; weak D call: TRBD1 (6 bases). Trimming took 5 bases from V and 9 from J, leaving 11 bases between them. CDR3 length: 11 residues. Germline values: CDR1 MDHEN, CDR2 SYDVKM. CDR3 DNA: TGTGCCAGCAGTCTCAAGGACAGGCAGTACTTC. This gives the protein CASSLKDRQYF.

J is TRBJ2-4 and V is TRBV7-2; D is ambiguous. The germline V gene has CDR1 SGHTA and CDR2 FQGNSA. Trimming stripped 2 bases from V and 7 bases from J, with 6 bases between. CDR3 length: 12 amino acids. Here the CDR3 DNA reads TGTGCCAGCAGCTTAACCCTTAACATTCAGTACTTC. This translates into CASSLTLNIQYF.

CDR3 bases: TGTGCCAGCAGCTCCGAAAGCGGGGCCCGGGAGCTGTTTTTT. This gives the protein CASSSESGARELFF. V gene TRBV7-8 combines with J gene TRBJ2-2; 7 nucleotides agree with TRBD2. This CDR3 region has 14 residues. Germline CDR1 reads SGHVS; CDR2 reads FQNEAQ. The V segment lost 4 bases and the J segment 9 bases; nucleotides outside the gene matches: 8. The full variable domain, its missing parts supplied by reference TRBV7-8 and TRBJ2-2, is GAGVSQSPRYKVAKRGQDVALRCDPISGHVSLFWYQQALGQGPEFLTYFQNEAQLDKSGLPSDRFFAERPEGSVSTLKIQRTQQEDSAVYLCASSSESGARELFFGEGSRLTVL.

The rearrangement links TRBV20-1 to TRBJ2-3, with D perhaps being TRBD1 or TRBD2 (6 bases each). Germline V gene data show CDR1 as DFQATT and CDR2 as SNEGSKA (reference sequence). Trimming took 4 bases from V and 6 from J, leaving 20 bases between them. The CDR3 has 15 amino acids. The CDR3 sequence: CSAIWGAPTGDTQYF. The DNA of the CDR3 is TGCAGTGCTATCTGGGGGGCCCCTACAGGGGATACGCAGTATTTT.

This clonotype showed up just a few times. The chain couples TRBV27 to TRBJ2-2, with D perhaps TRBD1 (5 bases). The germline CDR1 and CDR2 sequences are MNHEY and SMNVEV (reference sequence). The length of the CDR3 is 17 residues. The ends were cut back, 0 bases at V and 1 base at J, with 12 bases in the middle. The CDR3 loop reads CASSLSDTLMNTGELFF. The CDR3 nucleotides read TGTGCCAGCAGTTTATCGGACACCCTAATGAACACCGGGGAGCTGTTTTTT.

J is TRBJ2-1 and V is TRBV20-1; tentatively, D is TRBD2 (5 bases). V was clipped by 0 bases and J by 7 bases, with 10 bases between them. CDR3 length equals 13 residues. The V gene's germline CDR1 is DFQATT and CDR2 SNEGSKA (reference sequence). CDR3 sequence (DNA): TGCAGTGCTAGAGATAATCCGGGGAATGAGCAGTTCTTC. The encoded protein is CSARDNPGNEQFF.

This clonotype was seen a few times. The chain combines TRBV12-3 or TRBV12-4 with TRBJ2-1, with TRBD1 matching over 10 bases. The CDR3 sequence is 16 residues long. Unmatched junction bases numbered 5, after V lost 0 bases and J lost 6 bases. In nucleotides, the CDR3 is TGTGCCAGCAGTTTAGCGGGGACAGGGGCCCTCAATGAGCAGTTCTTC. Its translation is CASSLAGTGALNEQFF.

Many counts were recorded for this clonotype. In DNA, the CDR3 is TGTGCCAGCAGTGAAGCGGGAGGGGGCAGAGCGGATTTGTCCTACAATGAGCAGTTCTTC. Translation: CASSEAGGGRADLSYNEQFF. The rearrangement links TRBV6-1 to TRBJ2-1; D tentatively reads TRBD1 or TRBD2 (7 bases each). The germline CDR1 and CDR2 sequences are MNHNS and SASEGT. With 0 bases removed from V and 1 base from J, the gap between germline ends came to 22 bases. This CDR3 region has 20 residues.

CDR3 in DNA: TGTGCCAGCACCGCCGGGACAGGGAATTCACCCCTCCACTTT. This gives the protein CASTAGTGNSPLHF. The chain employs TRBV3-1 and TRBJ1-6, with 9 positions matching TRBD1. Germline values: CDR1 LGHDT, CDR2 YNNKEL (reference sequence). After removal of 7 bases from V and 7 bases from J, the junction contained 5 bases not matched to a gene. The CDR3 has 14 residues.

This clonotype was detected many times. This sequence joins TRBV27 and TRBJ2-7, with unresolved D. Germline V gene sequence: CDR1 MNHEY, CDR2 SMNVEV (reference sequence). Trimming removed 5 bases from V and 3 bases from J, with 20 bases in between. CDR3 length equals 16 residues. CDR3 coding DNA: TGTGCCAGCAGTCCGGATCCGAACAGAGGTTACTACGAGCAGTACTTC. Translating it yields CASSPDPNRGYYEQYF.

This clonotype was recorded at least ten times. The chain links TRBV12-3 or TRBV12-4 to TRBJ2-2; D may be TRBD1 or TRBD2 (5 bases each). Trimming stripped 6 bases from V and 0 bases from J, with 14 bases between. This CDR3 region has 16 residues. CDR3 nucleotides: TGTGCCAGCAGAGCTCCGGGACGGTCGAACACCGGGGAGCTGTTTTTT. Protein product: CASRAPGRSNTGELFF.

This clonotype appeared many times. This chain joins TRBV5-6 and TRBJ2-4, with D possibly matching TRBD1 (6 bases). The V gene lost 1 base and the J gene lost 1 base, with 12 bases spanning the gap. Germline V gives CDR1 SGHDT, CDR2 YYEEEE. The CDR3 consists of 16 residues. The CDR3 protein is CASSLMGARAKNIQYF. The CDR3 DNA follows: TGTGCCAGCAGCTTGATGGGGGCGAGGGCCAAAAACATTCAGTACTTC.

This clonotype was recorded many times. The CDR3 nucleotides read TGTGCCAGCAGCCAGTCCCGGACAGGGGACAGGACTTTCTTT. It codes for CASSQSRTGDRTFF. The genes are TRBV3-1 and TRBJ1-1, with TRBD1 identical over 9 bases. The trim removed 3 bases at V and 12 bases at J, leaving 11 bases unmatched. Per germline, CDR1 LGHDT and CDR2 YNNKEL (reference sequence). This CDR3 spans 14 amino acids.

This clonotype was observed many times. J is TRBJ2-7 and V is TRBV7-6; 9 bases align to TRBD1. This CDR3 is built from 14 residues. CDR1 is SGHVS, CDR2 FNYEAQ, per germline. After removal of 8 bases from V and 1 base from J, the junction contained 6 bases not matched to a gene. The CDR3 loop reads CASGDRADSYEQYF. The CDR3 coding sequence is TGTGCCAGCGGGGACAGGGCCGATTCCTACGAGCAGTACTTC.

This clonotype came up many times. The rearrangement links TRBV10-1 to TRBJ2-1; D is perhaps TRBD2 (6 bases). The V gene lost 2 bases and the J gene lost 0 bases, with 8 bases spanning the gap. Germline CDR1 is WNHNN and CDR2 is SYGVQD (reference sequence). This CDR3 region has 15 residues. The CDR3 spells CASSEAGGSYNEQFF. The CDR3 bases are TGCGCCAGCAGTGAGGCCGGGGGCTCCTACAATGAGCAGTTCTTC.

The sample holds many counts of this clonotype. The chain carries TRBV5-1 and TRBJ1-1, with D possibly being TRBD1 (6 bases). Germline CDR1 and CDR2: SGHRS and YFSETQ. V was cut by 3 bases and J by 2 bases, with 11 bases left in between. The CDR3 contains 14 residues. CDR3 coding DNA: TGCGCCAGCAGCTCGCTGGACAGCAACACTGAAGCTTTCTTT. This translates into CASSSLDSNTEAFF. The whole variable domain, filled in from reference TRBV5-1 and TRBJ1-1, reads KAGVTQTPRYLIKTRGQQVTLSCSPISGHRSVSWYQQTPGQGLQFLFEYFSETQRNKGNFPGRFSGRQFSNSRSEMNVSTLELGDSALYLCASSSLDSNTEAFFGQGTRLTVV.

This clonotype has ten or more counts. DNA of the CDR3: TGTGCCAGCAGCTCCCAGCGGGGGATCCGGACTAATGAAAAACTGTTTTTT. As protein: CASSSQRGIRTNEKLFF. V usage is TRBV7-2 and J usage is TRBJ1-4; D may be TRBD1 (5 bases). From germline, CDR1 is SGHTA and CDR2 FQGNSA. CDR3 length equals 17 residues. V was clipped by 4 bases and J by 2 bases, with 17 bases between them.

The chain is built from TRBV11-2 and TRBJ2-3; TRBD2 matches at 10 bases. Germline CDR1 reads SGHAT; CDR2 reads FQNNGV. The length of the CDR3 is 17 residues. The junction had 7 bases not matched to a gene; V was cut back by 2 bases and J by 2 bases. Here the CDR3 reads CASSLNSGTSDTDTQYF. In DNA, the CDR3 is TGTGCCAGCAGCTTAAACAGTGGGACTAGCGACACAGATACGCAGTATTTT. Drawing the rest from reference TRBV11-2 and TRBJ2-3, the complete variable domain is EAGVAQSPRYKIIEKRQSVAFWCNPISGHATLYWYQQILGQGPKLLIQFQNNGVVDDSQLPKDRFSAERLKGVDSTLKIQPAKLEDSAVYLCASSLNSGTSDTDTQYFGPGTRLTVL.

The rearrangement uses TRBV10-3 and TRBJ2-3; 12 nucleotides match TRBD2. The J segment lost 12 bases and the V segment lost 8 bases, leaving 6 bases of the junction unmatched. Germline V gene sequence: CDR1 ENHRY, CDR2 SYGVKD. The CDR3 contains 12 residues. CDR3 DNA sequence: TGTGCCATCCTACTAGCGGGAGGCCTTCAGTATTTT. It encodes CAILLAGGLQYF.

This chain joins TRBV28 and TRBJ2-7; D remains unclear. Germline V CDR1 and CDR2: MDHEN, SYDVKM. The CDR3 sequence is 12 residues long. Trimming left V 6 bases short and J 6 bases short, with 12 bases between. The CDR3 loop reads CASRTPASEQYF. CDR3 in DNA: TGTGCCAGCAGAACGCCCGCGTCCGAGCAGTACTTC.

This clonotype was seen more than once but under ten times. The chain uses TRBV12-3 or TRBV12-4 and TRBJ2-3; TRBD2 might be the D (5 bases). Trimming took 3 bases from V and 6 from J, leaving 10 bases between them. The CDR3 covers 13 residues. The CDR3 sequence: CASSFERPDTQYF. DNA for the CDR3: TGTGCCAGCAGTTTTGAGCGGCCTGATACGCAGTATTTT.

J is TRBJ2-2 and V is TRBV4-2, with D possibly TRBD2 on 5 matching bases. This CDR3 is built from 15 residues. Germline V CDR1 and CDR2: LGHNA, YNFKEQ. Trimming shortened V by 0 bases and J by 4 bases, and 9 bases separated the two germline ends. CDR3 loop: CASSQDGGPTGELFF. The CDR3 nucleotides are TGTGCCAGCAGCCAAGATGGAGGTCCCACCGGGGAGCTGTTTTTT.

The chain employs TRBV5-4 and TRBJ2-2; 10 bases are shared with TRBD2. Unmatched junction bases numbered 3, after V lost 2 bases and J lost 5 bases. CDR3 length equals 15 residues. Germline lookup yields CDR1 SGHNT and CDR2 YYREEE (reference sequence). The CDR3 nucleotides read TGTGCCAGCAGCTTACCACTAGCGGGGACCGGGGAGCTGTTTTTT. Residues: CASSLPLAGTGELFF. Based on the CDR3 plus reference TRBV5-4 and TRBJ2-2, the full variable domain is ETGVTQSPTHLIKTRGQQVTLRCSSQSGHNTVSWYQQALGQGPQFIFQYYREEENGRGNFPPRFSGLQFPNYSSELNVNALELDDSALYLCASSLPLAGTGELFFGEGSRLTVL.

The chain couples TRBV6-5 to TRBJ2-1, with TRBD2 matching over 7 bases. This CDR3 is built from 15 residues. The junction had 6 bases not matched to a gene; V was cut back by 2 bases and J by 5 bases. CDR1 MNHEY and CDR2 SVGAGI come from the germline V gene. The DNA for the CDR3 is TGTGCCAGCAGTTACACGTCTAGCGGAAACAATGAGCAGTTCTTC. Translation gives CASSYTSSGNNEQFF.